The T cell receptor beta chain described here comes from a study of T-cell memory formation after mild COVID-19. Whole-study findings and limits: A balance of CD4 and CD8 characterized clones contracting day 15 to 85, whereas later expanders leaned CD4+. Certain responding clones were present in pre-infection memory, suggesting participation of cross-reactive memory. CM and EM subsets held most contracting CD4+ clones; EMRA held CD8+ ones. For second-wave clones that peaked at day 37, SARS-CoV-2 specificity went unverified.

This clonotype showed up many times. What it binds is not known. The length of the CDR3 is 14 residues. CDR1 is LGHDT and CDR2 is YNNKEL in the germline V gene (reference sequence). The trim removed 4 bases at V and 4 bases at J, leaving 6 bases unmatched. TCRdb independently ran MiXCR on the 5' RACE reads; one entry per CDR3 protein. The sample consists of some 160,000 distinct CDR3 sequences, roughly 13% of them appearing once. V usage is TRBV3-1 and J usage is TRBJ1-1; 7 bases fit TRBD1. The sequenced material came from PBMCs or a T cell subset sorted from them (not recorded which). The clonotype originates from a man younger than 35 who had mild COVID-19 (a few samples of this study predate the infection). Cell type and time point are not known. The CDR3: CASSPGGWTTEAFF. CDR3 coding DNA: TGTGCCAGCAGCCCAGGGGGTTGGACCACTGAAGCTTTCTTT.